The clone carrying this TCR beta chain was detected only once. The protocol was immunoSEQ multiplex PCR, while the TCRdb copy is restricted to in-frame clones and leaves out a portion. The top ten clones hold 15% of a sample with approximately 230,000 clones, roughly four fifths of them seen once. The study drew participants aged about 18 to 95 years from roughly 25 US areas. This CDR3 has 14 amino acids. Germline loops: CDR1 LGHDT, CDR2 YNNKEL (reference sequence). With 1 base removed from V and 1 base from J, the gap between germline ends came to 7 bases. This record comes from a study of blood T cell repertoires in COVID-19.

This sequence originates from a man aged 40-49 years who had recovered from COVID-19. Sequencing input: PBMCs or T cells enriched from blood (not recorded which). The chain couples TRBV3-1 (or the pseudogene TRBV3-2) to TRBJ2-5, with unresolved D. The CDR3 coding sequence is TGTGCCAGCAGCCAAGGGCACAGCCAAGAGACCCAGTACTTC. Protein: CASSQGHSQETQYF.